The 17 T cell receptor beta chains below come from one sample, sequenced in a study of T cell repertoires in cytomegalovirus infection. These TCRs are of unknown antigen specificity. TCRdb reprocessed the reads with MiXCR, giving one entry per CDR3 protein. Among fewer than 850,000 distinct CDR3 sequences listed, about 27% were seen once. The sequencing used cultured CD8+ T cells from PBMCs, collected from culture after CMV antigen stimulation. The receptors here all came from a human donor in good health (CMV status not recorded). Some clones in this sample may be carry-over from other donors' samples.

The chain combines TRBV7-8 with TRBJ2-7; D gene uncertain. This CDR3 is built from 15 residues. V was cut by 5 bases and J by 0 bases, with 14 bases left in between. Germline loops: CDR1 SGHVS, CDR2 FQNEAQ. The CDR3 sequence is CASSPQPTYSYEQYF. CDR3 in DNA: TGTGCCAGCAGCCCCCAGCCTACTTACTCCTACGAGCAGTACTTC.

The sample holds a few counts of this clonotype. V gene TRBV7-9 combines with J gene TRBJ2-7, with D unclear. The CDR3 length is 14 residues. V gave up 3 bases and J gave up 1 base, with 10 bases separating them. Looked up from germline, CDR1 is SEHNR and CDR2 is FQNEAQ (reference sequence). CDR3 bases: TGTGCCAGCAGCTTCGCCGGACGATCCTACGAGCAGTACTTC. Residues: CASSFAGRSYEQYF.

This clonotype has only one observation. V usage is TRBV12-3 or TRBV12-4 and J usage is TRBJ2-4; 9 bases align to TRBD1. The CDR3 has 19 residues. After removal of 5 bases from V and 3 bases from J, the junction contained 17 bases not matched to a gene. The CDR3 DNA is TGTGCCAGCAGTCAGCCAAGTTCCGGGACAGGGCTCGTCAAAAACATTCAGTACTTC. Protein: CASSQPSSGTGLVKNIQYF.

This chain connects TRBV7-8 to TRBJ2-3; 7 bases agree with TRBD2. Trimming took 6 bases from V and 3 from J; bases not matched to a gene: 6. Germline-derived CDR1 and CDR2 are SGHVS and FQNEAQ. This CDR3 contains 14 residues. Written as DNA, the CDR3 is TGTGCCAGCAGACGGGGGGATAGAACAGATACGCAGTATTTT. The encoded protein is CASRRGDRTDTQYF.

The J gene is TRBJ2-1, the V gene TRBV7-9; weak D call: TRBD2 (7 bases). From germline, CDR1 is SEHNR and CDR2 FQNEAQ (reference sequence). V dropped 6 bases and J dropped 6 bases, with 24 bases sitting between them. The CDR3 consists of 17 residues. CDR3 nucleotides: TGTGCCAGCAGTCCGAAGGGGGGGACCCGTGAGGGCAATGAGCAGTTCTTC. Translation gives CASSPKGGTREGNEQFF.

The chain is built from TRBV5-1 and TRBJ1-1; TRBD1 might be the D (5 bases). The germline V gene encodes CDR1 SGHRS and CDR2 YFSETQ. The germline V and J ends were trimmed by 4 bases and 8 bases, with 18 bases remaining between them. This CDR3 has 14 residues. The chain's CDR3 is CASSPGESLGEAFF. CDR3 DNA: TGCGCCAGCAGCCCGGGGGAGAGCCTCGGCGAAGCTTTCTTT. Using reference TRBV5-1 and TRBJ1-1 for the parts outside the CDR3, the full variable domain is KAGVTQTPRYLIKTRGQQVTLSCSPISGHRSVSWYQQTPGQGLQFLFEYFSETQRNKGNFPGRFSGRQFSNSRSEMNVSTLELGDSALYLCASSPGESLGEAFFGQGTRLTVV.

V usage is TRBV27 and J usage is TRBJ1-5; D ambiguous. Germline V CDR1 and CDR2: MNHEY, SMNVEV (reference sequence). The CDR3 loop spans 14 amino acids. Trimming cost V 7 bases and J 0 bases, with 10 bases left between them. Here the CDR3 DNA reads TGTGCCAGCACTGAGACTTATAGCAATCAGCCCCAGCATTTT. It codes for CASTETYSNQPQHF.

The rearrangement joins TRBV10-3 to TRBJ2-5; 8 nucleotides align to TRBD1. The V segment lost 4 bases and the J segment 1 base; nucleotides outside the gene matches: 2. Germline V CDR1 and CDR2: ENHRY, SYGVKD. This CDR3 is built from 14 residues. The CDR3 region has the DNA TGTGCCATCAGTGTGGACAGGGCCCAAGAGACCCAGTACTTC. It encodes CAISVDRAQETQYF.

This clonotype was picked up a small number of times. The chain has TRBV6-6 and TRBJ1-1; no clear D gene. Trimming removed 7 bases from V and 2 bases from J, with 17 bases in between. Germline V lookup: CDR1 MNHNY, CDR2 SVGAGI (reference sequence). This CDR3 has 15 residues. The CDR3 protein is CASILDMGINTEAFF. Here the CDR3 DNA reads TGTGCCAGCATCCTAGACATGGGGATAAACACTGAAGCTTTCTTT.

This clonotype has a count of ten or more. The chain uses TRBV7-2 and TRBJ2-1; possibly TRBD2 for D (7 bases). Looked up from germline, CDR1 is SGHTA and CDR2 is FQGNSA. The CDR3 is 15 amino acids. V was clipped by 2 bases and J by 9 bases, with 17 bases between them. CDR3 protein: CASSLRGGAAGEQFF. The CDR3 DNA is TGTGCCAGCAGCTTACGAGGGGGGGCCGCTGGTGAGCAGTTCTTC.

This clonotype was recorded at least ten times. The J gene is TRBJ1-3, the V gene TRBV7-6; D may be TRBD1 (6 bases). The CDR3 length is 13 residues. Germline V gives CDR1 SGHVS, CDR2 FNYEAQ. The germline V and J ends were trimmed by 5 bases and 4 bases, with 9 bases remaining between them. The CDR3 loop is CASSPGQGNTIYF. In DNA, the CDR3 is TGTGCCAGCAGCCCTGGACAGGGAAACACCATATATTTT.

This clonotype has only a few counts. The V gene is TRBV7-6, the J gene TRBJ2-1; D unresolved. The CDR3 length is 13 residues. The germline V and J ends were trimmed by 5 bases and 6 bases, with 11 bases remaining between them. Looked up from germline, CDR1 is SGHVS and CDR2 is FNYEAQ. Written as DNA, the CDR3 is TGTGCCAGCAGCCCCGGTTGGACCAATGAGCAGTTCTTC. This codes for CASSPGWTNEQFF.

Note on this clonotype: One end of the junction is discordant with germline, which a read error may explain. This sequence joins TRBV5-4 and TRBJ2-2; possibly TRBD2 for D (6 bases). The length of the CDR3 is 13 residues. CDR1 and CDR2 from the germline V gene are SGHNT and YYREEE (reference sequence). This CDR3 is CASGRGNAGELFF. The DNA for the CDR3 is TGTGCCAGCGGTCGGGGGAACGCCGGGGAGCTGTTTTTT.

The gene calls are TRBV2 and TRBJ2-7; TRBD2 matches 7 bases. J gave up 1 base and V 3 bases, and 18 bases lay outside the gene matches. CDR1 SNHLY and CDR2 FYNNEI come from the germline V gene. The CDR3 sequence is 19 residues long. The CDR3 loop is CASSDNIFRGGSLSYEQYV. The DNA for the CDR3 is TGTGCCAGCAGTGACAATATTTTTCGCGGGGGTTCCCTATCCTACGAGCAGTACGTC.

In this sample, this clonotype turned up once. The chain is built from TRBV27 and TRBJ1-2; tentatively, D is TRBD1 (5 bases). Trimming shortened V by 5 bases and J by 2 bases, and 12 bases separated the two germline ends. There are 14 residues in the CDR3. Germline lookup yields CDR1 MNHEY and CDR2 SMNVEV (reference sequence). The CDR3 DNA follows: TGTGCCAGCAGTATCCGGGACGGGAACTATGGCTACACCTTC. Its protein is CASSIRDGNYGYTF.

The genes are TRBV13 and TRBJ2-7, with 8 bases lining up with TRBD2. CDR1 and CDR2 from the germline V gene are PRHDT and FYEKMQ (reference sequence). J lost 4 bases, V lost 7 bases, and 12 bases had no gene match. CDR3 length: 15 residues. The DNA of the CDR3 is TGTGCCAGCATCTCGAGGGCAGCGGGGGTGTACGAGCAGTACTTC. Translating gives CASISRAAGVYEQYF.

The rearrangement uses TRBV4-2 and TRBJ1-1; 8 nucleotides line up with TRBD1. J gave up 1 base and V 3 bases, and 4 bases lay outside the gene matches. The CDR3 is made up of 15 amino acids. In germline, CDR1 is LGHNA, CDR2 YNFKEQ. The CDR3 region has the DNA TGTGCCAGCAGCCAGGCGACAGGGGAGAACACTGAAGCTTTCTTT. Its protein is CASSQATGENTEAFF.